The 2 T cell receptor beta chains listed next were all sequenced from one sample in a study of circulating tumor DNA in untreated peripheral T-cell lymphoma. TCRdb keeps only in-frame clones here, not all; method: immunoSEQ multiplex PCR. The table has 1,000 to 1,500 clones, approximately 69% seen once. What was sequenced was cell-free DNA from blood serum. The source is a human donor with peripheral T-cell lymphoma.

As concerns this clone: The junction departs from germline at one end; a sequencing error may be responsible. This rearrangement joins TRBV5-4 to TRBJ2-2, with D unresolved. The CDR3 covers 13 residues. In germline, CDR1 is SGHNT, CDR2 YYREEE (reference sequence). In nucleotides, the CDR3 is TGTGCCAGCAGCTCCGACCCCACCCGGGAGCTGTTTTTT. Protein: CASSSDPTRELFF.

This chain connects TRBV4-1 to TRBJ2-7; 10 bases are a match to TRBD2. Germline values: CDR1 MGHRA, CDR2 YSYEKL. V was pared by 1 base and J by 2 bases, with 11 bases of the junction left unmatched. The CDR3 covers 18 residues. The CDR3 nucleotides are TGCGCCAGCAGCCAAGGAACCTTACCGGGACTAGCGCCCTACGAGCAGTACTTC. Translation gives CASSQGTLPGLAPYEQYF.